This T cell receptor beta chain was found in a study of T cell responses to AZD1222 COVID-19 vaccine. Generated by immunoSEQ multiplex PCR, the TCRdb table keeps only in-frame clones and is missing some. The top ten clones hold approximately 8% of a sample with about 140,000 clones, 70% to 90% of them seen once. The germline V gene encodes CDR1 MNHEY and CDR2 SMNVEV (reference sequence). The V and J ends lost 5 bases and 2 bases, in that order; junction bases with no gene match: 6. CDR3 length: 15 residues. For this clone: Its specificity is not known.

Study observations and caveats: Unmutated variant regions are reportedly targeted by nearly half of spike-specific TCRs. Baseline testing showed seropositivity in only a handful of AZD1222 recipients.

The TCR originated in an adult in good health. The sample consisted of peripheral blood, taken on day 0 of AZD1222 vaccination. The V call is TRBV27, the J call TRBJ1-5; the match to TRBD1 covers 7 bases. The CDR3 coding sequence is TGTGCCAGCAGTAGAGGGGGCCAAGGCAATCAGCCCCAGCATTTT. Its protein product is CASSRGGQGNQPQHF.